Listed here are 5 T cell receptor beta chains from one sample, sequenced in a study of control samples from healthy donors and cancer patients. Clones were sequenced by immunoSEQ multiplex PCR, and TCRdb holds only the in-frame ones, with some missing. The sample shows 35,000 to 50,000 clones, roughly 86% of them seen only once. The sample was PBMCs. The receptors stem from a woman aged 60 to 75 with lung cancer.

The J gene is TRBJ1-2, the V gene TRBV18; D perhaps matches TRBD1 (5 bases). The CDR3 is made up of 15 amino acids. Germline V lookup: CDR1 KGHSH, CDR2 LQKENI. V dropped 2 bases and J dropped 0 bases, with 10 bases sitting between them. The DNA for the CDR3 is TGTGCCAGCTCACCAAGTCAGGGTCCTAACTATGGCTACACCTTC. This encodes CASSPSQGPNYGYTF.

V is TRBV29-1 and J is TRBJ2-1, with 8 nucleotides matching TRBD1. Germline assignment: CDR1 SQVTM and CDR2 ANQGSEA. V gave up 6 bases and J gave up 6 bases; unmatched junction bases: 7. This CDR3 comprises 13 residues. CDR3 DNA: TGCAGCGTCCGGACAGGGTCCAGCAATGAGCAGTTCTTC. Protein sequence: CSVRTGSSNEQFF.

V and J are TRBV5-5 and TRBJ1-4, with D tentatively TRBD1 (5 bases). The CDR3 runs 16 residues. With 0 bases removed from V and 5 bases from J, the gap between germline ends came to 14 bases. Germline CDR1 is SGHKS and CDR2 is YYEKEE (reference sequence). The CDR3 DNA sequence: TGTGCCAGCAGCTTGGTTGGTGGGGCAGGAAATGAAAAACTGTTTTTT. Translating it yields CASSLVGGAGNEKLFF.

Details on this clone: Germline is not matched at one junction end, which may reflect a read error. The chain employs TRBV4-1 and TRBJ1-1; D gene ambiguous. The CDR3 spans 11 residues. Germline lookup yields CDR1 MGHRA and CDR2 YSYEKL. CDR3 residues: CASSQEEEAFF. CDR3 nucleotide sequence: TGCGCCAGCAGTCAAGAGGAGGAAGCTTTCTTT.

This sequence joins TRBV24-1 and TRBJ2-1, with unresolved D. Germline V gene sequence: CDR1 KGHDR, CDR2 SFDVKD. CDR3 length equals 13 residues. The germline V and J ends were trimmed by 9 bases and 3 bases, with 11 bases remaining between them. The CDR3 DNA follows: TGTGCCACCGGCCAGGCCGGCTACAATGAGCAGTTCTTC. This codes for CATGQAGYNEQFF.